This paragraph reports one TCR beta chain. RNA was isolated and reverse transcribed to cDNA, the sequencing template. Libraries were prepared by immunoSEQ multiplex PCR; TCRdb keeps only in-frame clonotypes and omits some of them. The sample yields about 150,000 clones, nearly 55% seen once. The sample belongs to a study of CD8+ T cells in alopecia areata. Treatment specified: oral pan-JAK inhibitor, 5-10 mg twice daily. The sample in question was CD8+ T cells sorted from blood, obtained at week 4, from a patient treated with tofacitinib. The clonotype was recovered from a human donor with alopecia areata.

CDR3 DNA sequence: TGTGCCAGCAGCCAAGCCACCATTAACGGAGCCACCTTC. Translated, it gives CASSQATINGATF. The J gene is TRBJ1-2, the V gene TRBV14; D ambiguous. With 1 base removed from V and 13 bases from J, the gap between germline ends came to 16 bases. This CDR3 is built from 13 residues. Germline values: CDR1 SGHDN, CDR2 FVKESK.